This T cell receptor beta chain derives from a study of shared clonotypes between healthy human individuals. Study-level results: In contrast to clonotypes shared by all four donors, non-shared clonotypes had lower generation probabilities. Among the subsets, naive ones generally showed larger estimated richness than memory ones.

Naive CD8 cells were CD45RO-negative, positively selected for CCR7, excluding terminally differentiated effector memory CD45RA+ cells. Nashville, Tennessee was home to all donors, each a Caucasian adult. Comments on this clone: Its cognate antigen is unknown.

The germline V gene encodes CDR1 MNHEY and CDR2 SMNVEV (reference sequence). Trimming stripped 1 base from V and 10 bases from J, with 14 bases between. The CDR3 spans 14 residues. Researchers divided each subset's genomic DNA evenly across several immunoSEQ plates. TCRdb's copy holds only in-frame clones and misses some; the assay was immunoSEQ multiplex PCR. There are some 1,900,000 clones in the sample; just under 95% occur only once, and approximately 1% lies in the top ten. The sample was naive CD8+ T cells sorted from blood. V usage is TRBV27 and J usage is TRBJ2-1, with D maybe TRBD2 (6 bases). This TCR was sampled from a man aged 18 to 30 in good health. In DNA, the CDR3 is TGTGCCAGCAGTTTATTCGGGGGAGTTGACGAGCAGTTCTTC. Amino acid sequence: CASSLFGGVDEQFF.